One sample yielded the 16 T cell receptor beta chains listed below, sequenced in a study of T-cell memory formation after mild COVID-19. One entry per CDR3 protein results from TCRdb running MiXCR on the 5' RACE reads. This table has some 600,000 distinct CDR3 sequences, 15% to 20% appearing once. Specimen: PBMCs or a T cell subset sorted from them (not recorded which). The source is an adult woman who had mild COVID-19 (a few samples of this study predate the infection). Cell type and time point are not known.

V usage is TRBV10-3 and J usage is TRBJ1-2; no reliable D call. V lost 4 bases to trimming and J lost 0 bases, with 3 bases between them. CDR1 and CDR2 from the germline V gene are ENHRY and SYGVKD. The CDR3 contains 12 residues. This CDR3 is CAISGPNYGYTF. In DNA form, the CDR3 reads TGTGCCATCAGTGGGCCTAACTATGGCTACACCTTC.

The CDR3 nucleotides are TGTGCCAGCAGCGCCGCTGGGGAATACGAGCAGTACTTC. This sequence encodes CASSAAGEYEQYF. The J gene is TRBJ2-7, the V gene TRBV9, with unresolved D. Looked up from germline, CDR1 is SGDLS and CDR2 is YYNGEE. The V gene lost 3 bases and the J gene lost 4 bases, with 11 bases spanning the gap. This CDR3 comprises 13 residues.

This clonotype has a handful of counts. This rearrangement joins TRBV24-1 to TRBJ1-2, with 7 bases that match TRBD1. CDR1 and CDR2 from the germline V gene are KGHDR and SFDVKD. Trimming removed 2 bases from V and 2 bases from J; junction bases left unmatched: 7. The length of the CDR3 is 16 residues. The CDR3 region is CATSDSLGGENYGYTF. The CDR3 DNA reads TGTGCCACCAGTGATTCATTAGGGGGCGAGAACTATGGCTACACCTTC.

CDR3 loop: CASTKWGGVDEQYF. CDR3 nucleotide sequence: TGTGCCAGCACCAAGTGGGGGGGCGTCGACGAGCAGTACTTC. The chain combines TRBV6-1 with TRBJ2-7; D may be TRBD2 (7 bases). The CDR3 sequence is 14 residues long. Per the germline V gene, CDR1 is MNHNS and CDR2 is SASEGT. Deletions cut 7 bases from V and 5 bases from J, with 18 bases between.

This chain connects TRBV5-5 to TRBJ1-2; the match to TRBD1 covers 7 bases. V dropped 4 bases and J dropped 0; count of bases not matched to a gene: 6. The CDR3 spans 15 residues. The V gene's germline CDR1 is SGHKS and CDR2 YYEKEE (reference sequence). This chain's CDR3 is CASSPGQTSNYGYTF. For the CDR3, the DNA is TGTGCCAGCAGCCCGGGACAGACTTCTAACTATGGCTACACCTTC. Drawing the rest from reference TRBV5-5 and TRBJ1-2, the complete variable domain is DAGVTQSPTHLIKTRGQQVTLRCSPISGHKSVSWYQQVLGQGPQFIFQYYEKEERGRGNFPDRFSARQFPNYSSELNVNALLLGDSALYLCASSPGQTSNYGYTFGSGTRLTVV.

This clonotype was picked up a small number of times. The chain combines TRBV15 with TRBJ1-1, with D perhaps matching TRBD1 (5 bases). The CDR3 runs 14 residues. The germline V and J ends were trimmed by 2 bases and 4 bases, with 11 bases remaining between them. The germline gives CDR1 LNHNV, CDR2 YYDKDF (reference sequence). The CDR3, as DNA: TGTGCCACCAGCAGACATCAGGGAGGCACTGAAGCTTTCTTT. The encoded protein is CATSRHQGGTEAFF.

This clonotype was counted between two and nine times. The chain carries TRBV7-2 and TRBJ2-5; 7 nucleotides line up with TRBD2. The CDR3 runs to 14 residues. J lost 1 base, V lost 4 bases, and 3 bases had no gene match. Looked up from germline, CDR1 is SGHTA and CDR2 is FQGNSA. CDR3 nucleotide sequence: TGTGCCAGCAGCTCGCGGGGGTTCCAAGAGACCCAGTACTTC. Encoded protein: CASSSRGFQETQYF.

The sample holds a few counts of this clonotype. The gene calls are TRBV11-2 and TRBJ1-1; D is perhaps TRBD1 (6 bases). This CDR3 is built from 17 residues. Germline-derived CDR1 and CDR2 are SGHAT and FQNNGV. Trimming removed 4 bases from V and 0 bases from J, with 18 bases in between. The CDR3: CASSWDISGGVNTEAFF. The CDR3, as DNA: TGTGCCAGCAGCTGGGACATATCGGGGGGTGTGAACACTGAAGCTTTCTTT.

This chain links TRBV20-1 with TRBJ1-1; D ambiguous. V gave up 1 base and J gave up 0 bases, with 15 bases separating them. Per germline, CDR1 DFQATT and CDR2 SNEGSKA (reference sequence). The CDR3 length is 16 residues. The CDR3 coding sequence is TGCAGTGCTAGAGGAGGTCAGGACTACATGAACACTGAAGCTTTCTTT. It codes for CSARGGQDYMNTEAFF.

The rearrangement links TRBV30 to TRBJ2-5; TRBD2 matches at 8 bases. V trimming: 2 bases; J trimming: 5 bases; junction bases outside the gene matches: 7. The CDR3 runs 14 residues. Germline lookup yields CDR1 GTSNPN and CDR2 SVGIG (reference sequence). In DNA form, the CDR3 reads TGTGCCTGGAGTTCGGGGGGGAGCCGGGAGACCCAGTACTTC. Amino acid sequence: CAWSSGGSRETQYF.

This clonotype came up many times. The chain uses TRBV5-1 and TRBJ2-3, with 8 bases lining up with TRBD2. The CDR3 runs to 14 residues. After removal of 7 bases from V and 0 bases from J, the junction contained 4 bases not matched to a gene. Germline V gene sequence: CDR1 SGHRS, CDR2 YFSETQ. The CDR3 protein is CASGRGGSTDTQYF. For the CDR3, the DNA is TGCGCCAGCGGACGGGGGGGAAGCACAGATACGCAGTATTTT.

This clonotype was picked up a small number of times. V is TRBV24-1 and J is TRBJ2-3; 9 bases match TRBD2. V shed 3 bases and J 0 bases; nucleotides not matched to a gene: 6. CDR3 length equals 17 residues. Germline CDR1 and CDR2: KGHDR and SFDVKD. The CDR3 sequence is CATSDHGLASSTDTQYF. The CDR3 bases are TGTGCCACCAGTGATCACGGACTAGCGTCTAGCACAGATACGCAGTATTTT.

This clonotype was detected many times. DNA for the CDR3: TGTGCCAGCAGTTTCGCAGGGACGAACACTGAAGCTTTCTTT. Translation: CASSFAGTNTEAFF. V is TRBV12-3 or TRBV12-4 and J is TRBJ1-1; maybe TRBD1 (5 bases). There are 14 residues in the CDR3. V lost 3 bases and J 1 base, leaving 9 bases between the germline ends.

This clonotype has a handful of counts. The chain joins TRBV7-9 to TRBJ2-5; D unresolved. The germline V gene has CDR1 SEHNR and CDR2 FQNEAQ (reference sequence). Trimming pared 5 bases from V and 1 base from J, leaving 17 bases between. This CDR3 is built from 16 residues. In nucleotides, the CDR3 is TGTGCCAGCAGCCCGAATATGGCGCATCTCCAAGAGACCCAGTACTTC. Translation: CASSPNMAHLQETQYF.

This clonotype occurred a few times. The chain joins TRBV7-9 to TRBJ2-3; 7 bases agree with TRBD1. This CDR3 is built from 16 residues. Germline trimming cut 5 bases from V and 2 bases from J; bases unmatched to any gene: 10. CDR1 and CDR2 (germline): SEHNR, FQNEAQ (reference sequence). The DNA for the CDR3 is TGTGCCAGCAGCGCAGCCGGGACAGCTATCACAGATACGCAGTATTTT. Its translation is CASSAAGTAITDTQYF.

The V gene is TRBV12-3 or TRBV12-4, the J gene TRBJ2-7, with D hard to call. The germline V and J ends were trimmed by 0 bases and 4 bases, with 4 bases remaining between them. The CDR3 is 12 residues long. The DNA for the CDR3 is TGTGCCAGCAGTTTAGCCCTATACGAGCAGTACTTC. Translating gives CASSLALYEQYF.